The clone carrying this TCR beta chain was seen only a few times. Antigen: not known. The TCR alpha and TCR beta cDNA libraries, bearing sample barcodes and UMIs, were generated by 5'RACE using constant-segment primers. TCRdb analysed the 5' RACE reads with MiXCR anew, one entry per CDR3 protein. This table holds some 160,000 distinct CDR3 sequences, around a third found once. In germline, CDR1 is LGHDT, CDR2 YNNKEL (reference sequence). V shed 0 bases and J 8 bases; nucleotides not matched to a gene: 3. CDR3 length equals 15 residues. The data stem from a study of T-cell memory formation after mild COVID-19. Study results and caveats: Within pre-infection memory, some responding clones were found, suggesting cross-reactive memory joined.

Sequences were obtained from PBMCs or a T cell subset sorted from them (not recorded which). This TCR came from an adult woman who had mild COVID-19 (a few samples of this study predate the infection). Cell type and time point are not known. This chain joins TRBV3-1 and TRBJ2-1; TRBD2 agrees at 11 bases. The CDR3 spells CASSQDLLAGDEQFF. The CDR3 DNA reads TGTGCCAGCAGCCAAGATTTACTAGCGGGGGATGAGCAGTTCTTC.